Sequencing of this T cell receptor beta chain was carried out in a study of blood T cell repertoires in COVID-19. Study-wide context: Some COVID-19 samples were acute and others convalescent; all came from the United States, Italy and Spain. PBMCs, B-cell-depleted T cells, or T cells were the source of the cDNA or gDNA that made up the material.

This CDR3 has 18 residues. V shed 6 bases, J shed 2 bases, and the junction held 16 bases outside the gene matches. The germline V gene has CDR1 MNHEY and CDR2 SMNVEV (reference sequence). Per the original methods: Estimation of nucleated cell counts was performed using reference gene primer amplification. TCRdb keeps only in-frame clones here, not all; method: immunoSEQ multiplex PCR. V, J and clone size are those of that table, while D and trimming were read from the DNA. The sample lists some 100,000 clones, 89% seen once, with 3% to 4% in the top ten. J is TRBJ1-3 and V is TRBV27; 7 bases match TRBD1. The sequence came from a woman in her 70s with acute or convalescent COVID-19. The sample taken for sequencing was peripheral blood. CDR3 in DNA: TGTGCCAGCAGCTCTTACACACCTGACAGGGCAACTGGAAACACCATATATTTT. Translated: CASSSYTPDRATGNTIYF.